A selection of T cell receptor beta chains follows, all from one sample in a study of primary melanoma T cells and metastatic recurrence. This table comes from immunoSEQ multiplex PCR, and its TCRdb copy is limited to in-frame clones, with some not included. The table lists over a thousand clones, approximately 87% of them singletons. The sample consisted of melanoma tumor tissue. The source of these receptors is a human donor with melanoma. Both conserved end residues are part of each CDR3. A D gene is named only where the DNA matches it firmly. Clone size is given for some rows only: seen once, a few or many times, or a class if the clone is expanded.

d_call: TRBD2; clone_size: once; v_call: TRBV19; j_call: TRBJ2-4; cdr3_nt: TGTGCCAGTAGTAGAGCGGGAGCAGTAGCCAAAAACATTCAGTACTTC; cdr3_aa: CASSRAGAVAKNIQYF
d_call: -; clone_size: few; v_call: TRBV11-3; j_call: TRBJ2-5; cdr3_nt: TGTGCCAGCATCGGGCGGGCGGGAATTGAGACCCAGTACTTC; cdr3_aa: CASIGRAGIETQYF
d_call: TRBD1; clone_size: -; v_call: TRBV18; j_call: TRBJ2-2; cdr3_nt: TGTGCCAGCTCACCTCTGGACAGGGGTAACACCGGGGAGCTGTTTTTT; cdr3_aa: CASSPLDRGNTGELFF
d_call: -; clone_size: few; v_call: TRBV10-2; j_call: TRBJ1-5; cdr3_nt: TGCGCCAGCAGTGAGTTAAGTCAGCCCCAGCATTTT; cdr3_aa: CASSELSQPQHF
d_call: TRBD1; clone_size: -; v_call: TRBV29-1; j_call: TRBJ2-1; cdr3_nt: TGCAGCTCCGGGACAGGGGGCGATGAGCAGTTCTTC; cdr3_aa: CSSGTGGDEQFF
d_call: -; clone_size: -; v_call: TRBV5-1; j_call: TRBJ2-6; cdr3_nt: TGCGCCAGCAGATATTACCCGGGCTCTGGGGCCAACGTCCTGACTTTC; cdr3_aa: CASRYYPGSGANVLTF
d_call: -; clone_size: -; v_call: TRBV19; j_call: TRBJ2-3; cdr3_nt: TGTGCCAGTAGTATAGAGGGCAGTTCCTCTAGCACAGATACGCAGTATTTT; cdr3_aa: CASSIEGSSSSTDTQYF
d_call: -; clone_size: -; v_call: TRBV19; j_call: TRBJ1-2; cdr3_nt: TGTGCCAGTAGAGAAGCCTCGGGTCTCACTTATGGCTACACCTTT; cdr3_aa: CASREASGLTYGYTF
d_call: -; clone_size: -; v_call: TRBV6-8; j_call: TRBJ2-3; cdr3_nt: TGTCTGACCCTGGCCAGGGAAGGGACAGATACGCAGTATTTT; cdr3_aa: CLTLAREGTDTQYF
d_call: TRBD2; clone_size: -; v_call: TRBV6-8; j_call: TRBJ2-1; cdr3_nt: TGTGCCAGCAGTAGGACTAGCGGGAGGCTTTACAATGAGCAGTTCTTC; cdr3_aa: CASSRTSGRLYNEQFF
d_call: -; clone_size: -; v_call: TRBV18; j_call: TRBJ1-3; cdr3_nt: TGTGCCAGCTCACCACAACGACAGGAATTAGGAAACACCATATATTTT; cdr3_aa: CASSPQRQELGNTIYF
d_call: -; clone_size: -; v_call: TRBV6-4; j_call: TRBJ1-2; cdr3_nt: TGTGCCAGCACCCGCAGGGGTGGGTATGGCTACACCTTC; cdr3_aa: CASTRRGGYGYTF
d_call: -; clone_size: -; v_call: TRBV1; j_call: TRBJ2-1; cdr3_nt: TGCGCCAGCAGCCAAGATGTCCCGGGTAAGAATGAGCAGTTCTTC; cdr3_aa: CASSQDVPGKNEQFF
d_call: TRBD1; clone_size: -; v_call: TRBV30; j_call: TRBJ1-1; cdr3_nt: TGTGCCTGGAGCCCAGGGGGTGACACTGAAGCTTTCTTT; cdr3_aa: CAWSPGGDTEAFF
d_call: TRBD2; clone_size: -; v_call: TRBV10-2; j_call: TRBJ2-3; cdr3_nt: TGCGCCAGCAGGTCTAGCGGGAGCAGCGATACGCAGTATTTT; cdr3_aa: CASRSSGSSDTQYF
d_call: -; clone_size: -; v_call: TRBV5-1; j_call: TRBJ2-2; cdr3_nt: TGCGCCAGCAGTTCGACCGGGGGCTCTAGCACCGGGGAGCTGTTTTTT; cdr3_aa: CASSSTGGSSTGELFF
d_call: -; clone_size: -; v_call: TRBV11-3; j_call: TRBJ1-3; cdr3_nt: TGTGCCAGCAGCTATATGGGACACTCTGGAAACACCATATATTTT; cdr3_aa: CASSYMGHSGNTIYF
d_call: -; clone_size: -; v_call: TRBV6-8; j_call: TRBJ1-5; cdr3_nt: TGTGCCATCCTACGGGGGACCGGCCAGGAGGGGTTCTATAGCAATCAGCCCCAGCATTTT; cdr3_aa: CAILRGTGQEGFYSNQPQHF
d_call: TRBD1; clone_size: -; v_call: TRBV18; j_call: TRBJ2-5; cdr3_nt: TGTGCCAGCCAAGGGGGCATAGAGGAGACCCAGTACTTC; cdr3_aa: CASQGGIEETQYF
d_call: TRBD1; clone_size: once; v_call: TRBV11-1; j_call: TRBJ2-1; cdr3_nt: TGTGCCAGCAGCTTAGCGCCGGGACAGGGCGGTGAGCAGTTCTTC; cdr3_aa: CASSLAPGQGGEQFF
d_call: TRBD2; clone_size: -; v_call: TRBV6-8; j_call: TRBJ2-5; cdr3_nt: TGTGCCAGCAGTTATGCAGCGGGAGGGCCTTGGAAGACCCAGTACTTC; cdr3_aa: CASSYAAGGPWKTQYF
d_call: -; clone_size: -; v_call: TRBV19; j_call: TRBJ1-1; cdr3_nt: TGTGCCAGTAGTCTAGGGGTCCGGGCTTTCTTT; cdr3_aa: CASSLGVRAFF